One sample yielded the 5 T cell receptor beta chains listed below, sequenced in a study of identical twins. MiXCR, run by TCRdb on the 5' RACE reads, gives a single entry per CDR3 protein. The table records about 720,000 distinct CDR3 sequences, roughly 18% of them present only once. The sample was also reused in another study, on T cells expressing NK-cell markers.

Material: PBMCs. Source of these receptors: a woman aged 18 to 35 in good health.

The chain joins TRBV7-2 to TRBJ2-7, with 8 bases matching TRBD2. V was pared by 5 bases and J by 0 bases, with 9 bases of the junction left unmatched. Germline V gene lookup returns CDR1 SGHTA and CDR2 FQGNSA. The CDR3 loop spans 16 amino acids. CDR3 nucleotide sequence: TGTGCCAGCAGCCTGACGGGAGGGGGAAGCTCCTACGAGCAGTACTTC. Translated, it gives CASSLTGGGSSYEQYF.

This rearrangement joins TRBV20-1 to TRBJ1-2, with 9 bases that match TRBD1. Per germline, CDR1 DFQATT and CDR2 SNEGSKA (reference sequence). The CDR3 loop spans 15 amino acids. The V segment lost 3 bases and the J segment 7 bases; nucleotides outside the gene matches: 12. Here the CDR3 DNA reads TGCAGTGCTAGGCCTGGGACAGGGTCCTTGAGTGGCTACACCTTC. Translation: CSARPGTGSLSGYTF.

This CDR3 reads CATSRGGLRVTDTQYF. The CDR3 nucleotides are TGTGCCACCAGCAGGGGTGGGCTGAGAGTCACAGATACGCAGTATTTT. The rearrangement links TRBV15 to TRBJ2-3; no clear D. The CDR3 runs to 16 residues. Trimming cost V 3 bases and J 2 bases, with 15 bases left between them. Germline lookup yields CDR1 LNHNV and CDR2 YYDKDF (reference sequence).

The rearrangement links TRBV5-1 to TRBJ2-3; 7 nucleotides match TRBD1. After removal of 3 bases from V and 4 bases from J, the junction contained 5 bases not matched to a gene. Per the germline V gene, CDR1 is SGHRS and CDR2 is YFSETQ. The CDR3 consists of 14 residues. CDR3 amino acids: CASSSQGLADTQYF. CDR3 DNA: TGCGCCAGCAGCTCACAGGGGCTGGCAGATACGCAGTATTTT.

This clonotype came up a few times. This chain links TRBV5-1 with TRBJ2-5; D is uncertain. This CDR3 has 13 residues. Germline-derived CDR1 and CDR2 are SGHRS and YFSETQ. Between the trimmed V and J ends, which lost 3 bases and 5 bases, there was a span of 11 bases. The CDR3 DNA follows: TGCGCCAGCAGCTACACCAACGGGGAGACCCAGTACTTC. It encodes CASSYTNGETQYF.